This T cell receptor (beta chain) was captured in a study of CD8+ T cells in alopecia areata. Study context: Female C3H/HeJ mice aged roughly 7-11 weeks received skin from spontaneously alopecic C3H/HeJ graft donors aged about 6-12 months.

Findings of the study overall: Scalp sample data also include resident alphabeta T cells from normal skin. An increase in clonality over normal scalp was evident in lesional scalp, especially alopecia totalis/universalis. It was less clear whether patients shared TCRs than it was in mice, possibly because of HLA.

Extracted RNA was reverse transcribed, and the resulting cDNA served as sequencing template. The method was immunoSEQ multiplex PCR; TCRdb's version includes in-frame clones alone and lacks a portion of them. Singletons are absent from the sample, which has some 2,000 clones. V was pared by 4 bases and J by 0 bases, with 4 bases of the junction left unmatched. This CDR3 spans 16 amino acids. From germline, CDR1 is FNHDT and CDR2 SITEND (reference sequence). This clone was seen many times. Its antigen is undetermined. Germline and genes: mouse. The read terminates 4 residues ahead of where the CDR3 ends, so the germline J gene completes it.

The receptor was isolated from a C3H/HeJ mouse with alopecia areata. This strain's MHC haplotype is H2-k. The sequenced material came from lesional skin. The rearrangement links TRBV19 to TRBJ2-3; 11 nucleotides match TRBD2. Here the CDR3 reads CASSHWGGSSAETLYF. The DNA read from the CDR3 is TGTGCCAGCAGTCACTGGGGGGGCTCTAGTGCAGAA.